This is a list of T cell receptor beta chains from one sample in a study of radiotherapy plus CTLA-4 blockade in lung cancer. Data came from immunoSEQ multiplex PCR; TCRdb stores just in-frame clones and leaves some out. Counted here are under 100,000 clones, about 85% occurring once; the ten biggest clones make up roughly 15%. This specimen consisted of peripheral blood, obtained from a patient treated with radiotherapy plus ipilimumab. These receptors all come from a human donor with non-small cell lung cancer that progressed on radiotherapy plus ipilimumab. Each CDR3 is given without its conserved first and last residue.

v_call,j_call,cdr3_aa
TRBV4-3,TRBJ2-1,ASSQEGRGLSYNEQF
TRBV7-8,TRBJ1-2,ASSFAGSGGYT
TRBV4-2,TRBJ1-5,ASSQGSVSSVQQPQH
TRBV28,TRBJ1-5,ASTWGGQRNQPQH
TRBV15,TRBJ1-2,ATSRGGEINYT
TRBV27,TRBJ1-6,ASSLLRSPLH
TRBV19,TRBJ1-2,ASSIGTRNYGYT
TRBV9,TRBJ1-6,ASSVTGNIDSPLH
TRBV14,TRBJ2-4,ASSQGSGGPAGPLAKNIQY
TRBV18,TRBJ2-3,ASSPRYPRDTQY
TRBV6-6,TRBJ2-3,ASSYSAGGTDTQY
TRBV10-3,TRBJ2-4,AISEIGGAAKNIQY
TRBV5-1,TRBJ2-1,ASSPLGSGRIHEQF
TRBV2,TRBJ2-7,ASISDSGASGEQY
TRBV2,TRBJ1-6,ASSSTGRDNSPLH
TRBV19,TRBJ2-3,ASSRTGTSTDTQY
TRBV5-6,TRBJ1-1,ASSYRGTGGAWTEAF
TRBV7-9,TRBJ2-7,ASNKPTSGPIPQWHEQY
TRBV18,TRBJ2-7,ASSPRLLGLAAYSYEQY
TRBV25-1,TRBJ2-5,ASSTPGGGAGETQY
TRBV19,TRBJ2-2,ASSMVRGPAGELF
TRBV12-1,TRBJ2-7,ASSFGDSLAGPLYEQY
TRBV19,TRBJ1-2,ASSQTGVYGYT
TRBV7-2,TRBJ1-6,ASTLGPSYNSPLH
TRBV27,TRBJ2-2,ASSFGRENTGELF
TRBV12-5,TRBJ2-7,ASGPSSLYEQY
TRBV5-1,TRBJ2-5,ASSSSGHLQETQY
TRBV20-1,TRBJ2-1,SAYQGNEQF
TRBV5-6,TRBJ2-3,ASSLKQLSTDTQY
TRBV6-6,TRBJ2-7,ASSYVARGYEQY
TRBV19,TRBJ1-6,ASSISPQLPLH
TRBV7-2,TRBJ2-7,ASSLGPLPGATYEQY
TRBV6-5,TRBJ2-7,ASSYSNGEQDYEQY
TRBV6-6,TRBJ2-7,ASSPRDRGSYEQY
TRBV7-2,TRBJ2-7,ASSPRGRDDYEQY
TRBV19,TRBJ2-7,ASSQSGNSYEQY
TRBV6-5,TRBJ1-1,ASSYSRSIMNTEAF
TRBV7-6,TRBJ2-7,ASSNGLYEQY
TRBV10-3,TRBJ2-1,AISGQAVGSSYNEQF
TRBV7-2,TRBJ1-6,ASSLEEETRSPLH
TRBV27,TRBJ1-5,ASSLSIQANQPQH
TRBV30,TRBJ2-6,AWKRKGTGGSGANVLT
TRBV9,TRBJ2-3,ASGRGLAGEDTQY
TRBV7-2,TRBJ1-3,ASSQGVGNTIY
TRBV9,TRBJ1-6,ASSVLNRRLHH
TRBV9,TRBJ2-7,ASSVGASGGLTRQY
TRBV9,TRBJ2-3,ASSGGVSTDTQY
TRBV19,TRBJ1-2,ASSIRTANYGYT
TRBV7-3,TRBJ2-1,ASSLYPSTVYNEQF
TRBV6-6,TRBJ2-5,ASSFEGGDGETQY